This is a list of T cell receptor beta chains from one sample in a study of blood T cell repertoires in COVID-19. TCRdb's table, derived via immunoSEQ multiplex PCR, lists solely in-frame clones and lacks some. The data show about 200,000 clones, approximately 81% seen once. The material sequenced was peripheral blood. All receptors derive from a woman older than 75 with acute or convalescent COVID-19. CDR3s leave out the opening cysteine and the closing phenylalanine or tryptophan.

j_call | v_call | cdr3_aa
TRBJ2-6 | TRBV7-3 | ASSLNSIPYSGANVLT
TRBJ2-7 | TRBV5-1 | ASSPAGTPPPYEQY
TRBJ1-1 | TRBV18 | ASSPKTEVSEAF
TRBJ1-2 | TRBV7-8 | ASSLVGGQGDYGYT
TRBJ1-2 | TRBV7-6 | ASTQTPRSGTTLKANYGYT
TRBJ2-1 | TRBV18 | ASSPVSGGYYNEQF
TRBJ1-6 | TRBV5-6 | ASSQPGDNSPLH
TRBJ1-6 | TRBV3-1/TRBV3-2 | ASSQNSGQGGSPLH
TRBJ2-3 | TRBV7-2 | ASSRRRTGASTDTQY
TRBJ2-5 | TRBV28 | ASSFLGAQY
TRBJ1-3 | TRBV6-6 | ASSSPGSGNTIY
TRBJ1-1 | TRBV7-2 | ASSLQSYSPTEAF
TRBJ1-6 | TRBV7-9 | ARRNGTGGEVPYNSPLH
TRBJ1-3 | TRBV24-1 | ATSDLRGAGNTIY
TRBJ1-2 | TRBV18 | ASSLNRGANYGYT
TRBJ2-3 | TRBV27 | ASSRLAGGDTQY
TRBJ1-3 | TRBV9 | ASSGGISGNTIY
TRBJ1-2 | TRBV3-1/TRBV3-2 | ASSQDLGRAGYT
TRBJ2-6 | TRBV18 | ASSRNQGKGANVLT
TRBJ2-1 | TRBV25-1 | ASSELGLAGDKNEQF
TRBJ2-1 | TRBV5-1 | ASSHAGYNEQF
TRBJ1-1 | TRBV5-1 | ASSPILQGTNTEAF
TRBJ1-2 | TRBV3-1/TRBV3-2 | ASSHLGVGIGYT
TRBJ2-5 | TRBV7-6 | ASSLYPPQGAGETQY
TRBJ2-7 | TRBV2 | ASRADRGLTYEQY
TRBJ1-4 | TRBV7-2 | ASSRDRGDEKLF
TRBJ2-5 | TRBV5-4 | ASSLAGRVAGEVLVETQY
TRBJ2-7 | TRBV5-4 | ASSSRTANSYEQY